The entry below gives a single T cell receptor beta chain sequence along with its context. CDR3 length: 16 residues. The V end lost 2 bases, the J end lost 1 base, and 15 bases lay between the germline ends. Germline lookup yields CDR1 WSHSY and CDR2 SAAADI. The data derive from a study of blood T cell repertoires in COVID-19. The wider study: Sources were T cells, B-cell-depleted T cells, or PBMCs; the material itself was cDNA or gDNA.

Produced via immunoSEQ multiplex PCR; TCRdb's table is partial and in-frame only. The sample yields 55,000 to 65,000 clones, around 80% seen once. The chain has TRBV10-2 and TRBJ2-7; D perhaps matches TRBD2 (6 bases). This sequence originates from a man between 25 and 39 years old with COVID-19, enrolled during active disease. The sample consisted of peripheral blood. As DNA, the CDR3 is TGCGCCAGCAGTGAGCCGACAGAGCGGGTGTCCTACGAGCAGTACTTC. Translating it yields CASSEPTERVSYEQYF.